The present entry profiles one TCR beta chain with its context. Antigen unknown. Sequenced by immunoSEQ multiplex PCR; TCRdb stores in-frame clones only, minus some. This sample's table reports some 150,000 clones. The sample belongs to a study of T cell responses to AZD1222 COVID-19 vaccine. Broader study findings: At 160-218 and 743-854, vaccine-associated CD4 TCRs were dominant, and they spanned spike. White British people made up most donors, females outnumbered males, and clonal diversity was possibly underestimated.

This CDR3 spans 14 amino acids. Between the trimmed V and J ends, which lost 7 bases and 1 base, there was a span of 13 bases. Germline CDR1 and CDR2: LNHDA and SQIVND (reference sequence). The clonotype originates from an adult in good health. V and J are TRBV19 and TRBJ1-1; TRBD1 might be the D (5 bases). Sequencing was done on a sample of peripheral blood. The CDR3, as DNA: TGTGCCAGTACCCTGACAGCCCCGAACACTGAAGCTTTCTTT. It is translated as CASTLTAPNTEAFF.